These T cell receptor beta chains were read from a single sample in a study of blood T cell repertoires in COVID-19. TCRdb's copy holds only in-frame clones and misses some; the assay was immunoSEQ multiplex PCR. The top ten clones hold under 5% of a sample with more than 200,000 clones, around 80% of them seen once. The sample consisted of peripheral blood. The source is a man aged 60 to 69 with acute or convalescent COVID-19. Each CDR3 is given with its conserved first and last residue. Each record gives: D gene, V gene, J gene, clone size, CDR3 protein, CDR3 DNA. The D gene is left open where the match is weak. The size entry is marked missing in some rows and otherwise reads once, few, many or a size class.

D gene: TRBD1; V gene: TRBV2; J gene: TRBJ1-1; clone size: NA; CDR3 protein: CASRGYRGQNEAFF; CDR3 DNA: TGTGCCAGCAGAGGCTACAGGGGGCAAAATGAAGCTTTCTTT
D gene: TRBD1; V gene: TRBV7-7; J gene: TRBJ1-4; clone size: NA; CDR3 protein: CASRPMGTGLEKLFF; CDR3 DNA: TGTGCTAGCAGACCTATGGGGACAGGGCTTGAAAAACTGTTTTTT
D gene: TRBD1; V gene: TRBV6-6; J gene: TRBJ2-5; clone size: NA; CDR3 protein: CASSRQGLKETQYF; CDR3 DNA: TGTGCCAGCAGTCGACAGGGCCTTAAGGAGACCCAGTACTTC
D gene: TRBD2; V gene: TRBV7-6; J gene: TRBJ2-1; clone size: NA; CDR3 protein: CASSLGGGGTNSQFF; CDR3 DNA: TGTGCCAGCAGCTTAGGAGGCGGGGGTACTAACTCGCAGTTCTTC
D gene: NA; V gene: TRBV7-3; J gene: TRBJ1-1; clone size: NA; CDR3 protein: CASSLTPGTQNTEAFF; CDR3 DNA: TGTGCCAGCAGCTTAACACCTGGGACACAGAACACTGAAGCTTTCTTT
D gene: NA; V gene: TRBV30; J gene: TRBJ2-5; clone size: NA; CDR3 protein: CAWSLLQETQYF; CDR3 DNA: TGTGCCTGGAGCTTACTACAAGAGACCCAGTACTTC
D gene: NA; V gene: TRBV10-3; J gene: TRBJ1-2; clone size: NA; CDR3 protein: CAIRGSGEGYTF; CDR3 DNA: TGTGCCATCAGAGGGTCAGGGGAGGGCTACACCTTC
D gene: TRBD2; V gene: TRBV9; J gene: TRBJ2-7; clone size: NA; CDR3 protein: CASSVRREGGEQYF; CDR3 DNA: TGTGCCAGCAGCGTACGGCGGGAGGGTGGCGAGCAGTACTTC
D gene: NA; V gene: TRBV7-3; J gene: TRBJ2-5; clone size: NA; CDR3 protein: CASSRGLGKETQYF; CDR3 DNA: TGTGCCAGCAGCCGCGGGCTTGGGAAGGAGACCCAGTACTTC
D gene: NA; V gene: TRBV12-5; J gene: TRBJ1-3; clone size: NA; CDR3 protein: CASGPSGNTIYF; CDR3 DNA: TGTGCTAGTGGTCCTTCTGGAAACACCATATATTTT
D gene: TRBD1; V gene: TRBV4-1; J gene: TRBJ1-2; clone size: NA; CDR3 protein: CASSQPGQGVFGYTF; CDR3 DNA: TGCGCCAGCAGCCAGCCAGGACAGGGGGTGTTTGGCTACACCTTC
D gene: TRBD1; V gene: TRBV6-1; J gene: TRBJ1-3; clone size: NA; CDR3 protein: CASSEALQTGNSGNTIYF; CDR3 DNA: TGTGCCAGCAGTGAAGCGCTTCAGACAGGGAACTCTGGAAACACCATATATTTT
D gene: TRBD2; V gene: TRBV7-2; J gene: TRBJ2-2; clone size: NA; CDR3 protein: CASSSGLAGGELFF; CDR3 DNA: TGTGCCAGCAGCTCCGGACTAGCTGGCGGGGAGCTGTTTTTT
D gene: NA; V gene: TRBV6-6; J gene: TRBJ1-2; clone size: few; CDR3 protein: CASTPRGGSGYTF; CDR3 DNA: TGTGCCAGCACCCCAAGGGGGGGCTCTGGCTACACCTTC
D gene: NA; V gene: TRBV9; J gene: TRBJ1-1; clone size: NA; CDR3 protein: CASSVHDSPMNTEAFF; CDR3 DNA: TGTGCCAGCAGCGTCCACGACTCTCCAATGAACACTGAAGCTTTCTTT
D gene: NA; V gene: TRBV18; J gene: TRBJ2-7; clone size: NA; CDR3 protein: CASSPPIRAYEQYF; CDR3 DNA: TGTGCCAGCTCACCACCGATCAGGGCATACGAGCAGTACTTC
D gene: TRBD1; V gene: TRBV5-1; J gene: TRBJ1-4; clone size: NA; CDR3 protein: CASSPLDRGGGEKLFF; CDR3 DNA: TGCGCCAGCAGCCCCCTCGACAGGGGAGGTGGGGAAAAACTGTTTTTT
D gene: TRBD1; V gene: TRBV2; J gene: TRBJ1-1; clone size: NA; CDR3 protein: CASSPRTGWTEAFF; CDR3 DNA: TGTGCCAGCAGTCCAAGGACAGGATGGACTGAAGCTTTCTTT
D gene: NA; V gene: TRBV6-5; J gene: TRBJ1-1; clone size: NA; CDR3 protein: CASRRRDTNTEAFF; CDR3 DNA: TGTGCCAGCAGACGCCGGGACACTAACACTGAAGCTTTCTTT
D gene: NA; V gene: TRBV6-2/TRBV6-3; J gene: TRBJ2-7; clone size: NA; CDR3 protein: CASSYRGNPLYEQYF; CDR3 DNA: TGTGCCAGCAGTTACAGGGGAAACCCTCTCTACGAGCAGTACTTC
D gene: TRBD2; V gene: TRBV6-2/TRBV6-3; J gene: TRBJ2-5; clone size: NA; CDR3 protein: CASSYPTSGGPSYQETQYF; CDR3 DNA: TGTGCCAGCAGTTACCCAACTAGCGGGGGGCCCTCCTACCAAGAGACCCAGTACTTC
D gene: NA; V gene: TRBV5-1; J gene: TRBJ2-5; clone size: NA; CDR3 protein: CASSPGTPETQYF; CDR3 DNA: TGCGCCAGCAGCCCGGGGACTCCAGAGACCCAGTACTTC
D gene: NA; V gene: TRBV6-1; J gene: TRBJ2-2; clone size: once; CDR3 protein: CASSEVGVGLNTGELFF; CDR3 DNA: TGTGCCAGCAGTGAAGTAGGGGTGGGCCTGAACACCGGGGAGCTGTTTTTT
D gene: TRBD1; V gene: TRBV27; J gene: TRBJ1-5; clone size: NA; CDR3 protein: CASSDGQGLHQPQHF; CDR3 DNA: TGTGCCAGCAGTGACGGACAGGGTCTCCATCAGCCCCAGCATTTT
D gene: NA; V gene: TRBV6-6; J gene: TRBJ2-7; clone size: NA; CDR3 protein: CASSYGRAHEQYF; CDR3 DNA: TGTGCCAGCAGTTACGGCAGGGCCCACGAGCAGTACTTC
D gene: NA; V gene: TRBV11-1; J gene: TRBJ2-7; clone size: NA; CDR3 protein: CASSFTGTYEQYF; CDR3 DNA: TGTGCCAGCAGCTTTACAGGGACCTACGAGCAGTACTTC
D gene: TRBD2; V gene: TRBV3-1/TRBV3-2; J gene: TRBJ2-5; clone size: NA; CDR3 protein: CASSQGSGRQETQYF; CDR3 DNA: TGTGCCAGCAGCCAAGGAAGCGGGAGACAAGAGACCCAGTACTTC
D gene: TRBD1; V gene: TRBV9; J gene: TRBJ1-3; clone size: few; CDR3 protein: CASSSRTGLSGNTIYF; CDR3 DNA: TGTGCCAGCAGCTCCCGGACAGGGCTGTCTGGAAACACCATATATTTT
D gene: NA; V gene: TRBV4-3; J gene: TRBJ2-7; clone size: few; CDR3 protein: CASSQGQGNRPYEQYF; CDR3 DNA: TGCGCCAGCAGCCAAGGCCAGGGGAACCGTCCCTACGAGCAGTACTTC
D gene: TRBD1; V gene: TRBV3-1/TRBV3-2; J gene: TRBJ1-1; clone size: NA; CDR3 protein: CASSQTGGSTEAFF; CDR3 DNA: TGTGCCAGCAGCCAGACAGGGGGTAGCACTGAAGCTTTCTTT
D gene: NA; V gene: TRBV19; J gene: TRBJ1-5; clone size: NA; CDR3 protein: CATYRVYSNQPQHF; CDR3 DNA: TGTGCCACTTACAGGGTTTATAGCAATCAGCCCCAGCATTTT
D gene: TRBD1; V gene: TRBV18; J gene: TRBJ1-2; clone size: NA; CDR3 protein: CASSLGTGAPYGYTF; CDR3 DNA: TGTGCCAGCTCACTTGGGACAGGGGCTCCCTATGGCTACACCTTC
D gene: TRBD1; V gene: TRBV6-5; J gene: TRBJ1-1; clone size: NA; CDR3 protein: CASSYSQGVGTEAFF; CDR3 DNA: TGTGCCAGCAGTTACTCCCAGGGGGTTGGCACTGAAGCTTTCTTT
D gene: NA; V gene: TRBV19; J gene: TRBJ1-5; clone size: once; CDR3 protein: CASTKMSGARGQPQHF; CDR3 DNA: TGTGCCAGTACCAAAATGTCAGGGGCGCGCGGTCAGCCCCAGCATTTT
D gene: TRBD1; V gene: TRBV5-6; J gene: TRBJ1-5; clone size: once; CDR3 protein: CASSLGQSNQPQHF; CDR3 DNA: TGTGCCAGCAGCCTGGGACAGAGCAATCAGCCCCAGCATTTT
D gene: NA; V gene: TRBV9; J gene: TRBJ2-1; clone size: NA; CDR3 protein: CASSPRNAPISNEQFF; CDR3 DNA: TGTGCCAGCAGCCCGCGGAACGCGCCTATAAGCAATGAGCAGTTCTTC
D gene: NA; V gene: TRBV23-1; J gene: TRBJ2-4; clone size: NA; CDR3 protein: CASSQFSGKNIQYF; CDR3 DNA: TGCGCCAGCAGTCAATTTTCAGGGAAGAACATTCAGTACTTC